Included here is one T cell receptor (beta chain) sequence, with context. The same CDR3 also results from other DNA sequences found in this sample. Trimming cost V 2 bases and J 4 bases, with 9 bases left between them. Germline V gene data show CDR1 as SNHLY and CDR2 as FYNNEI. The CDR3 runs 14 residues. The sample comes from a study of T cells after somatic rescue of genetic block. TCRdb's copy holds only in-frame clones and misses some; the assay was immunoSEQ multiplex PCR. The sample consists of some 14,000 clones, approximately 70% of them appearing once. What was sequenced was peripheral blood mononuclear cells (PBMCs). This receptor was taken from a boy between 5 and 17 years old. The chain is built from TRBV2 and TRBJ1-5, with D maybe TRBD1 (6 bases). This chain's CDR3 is CASSETGRNQPQHF. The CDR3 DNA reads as TGTGCCAGCAGTGAAACAGGGAGGAATCAGCCCCAGCATTTT.